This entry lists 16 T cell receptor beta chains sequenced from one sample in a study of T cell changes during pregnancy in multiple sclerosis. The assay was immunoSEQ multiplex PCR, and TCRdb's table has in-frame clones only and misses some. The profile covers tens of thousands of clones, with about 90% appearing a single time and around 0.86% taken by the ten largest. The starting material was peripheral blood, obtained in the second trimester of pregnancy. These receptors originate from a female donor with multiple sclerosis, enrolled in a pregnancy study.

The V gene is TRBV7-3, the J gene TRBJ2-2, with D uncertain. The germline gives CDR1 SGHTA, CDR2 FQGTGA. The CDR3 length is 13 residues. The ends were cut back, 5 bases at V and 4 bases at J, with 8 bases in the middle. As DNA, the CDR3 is TGTGCCAGCAGCCCCCTGGCCACCGGGGAGCTGTTTTTT. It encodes CASSPLATGELFF.

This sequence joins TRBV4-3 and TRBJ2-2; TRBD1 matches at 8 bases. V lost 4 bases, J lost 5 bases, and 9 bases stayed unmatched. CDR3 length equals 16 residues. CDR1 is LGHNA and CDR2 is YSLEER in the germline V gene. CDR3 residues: CASSPWTGLNTGELFF. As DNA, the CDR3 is TGCGCCAGCAGCCCCTGGACAGGGTTGAATACCGGGGAGCTGTTTTTT.

CDR3 in DNA: TGTGCCAGCAGCGTAGCTTTAGCGGGGGGCACAGATACGCAGTATTTT. Translated, it gives CASSVALAGGTDTQYF. This rearrangement joins TRBV9 to TRBJ2-3, with TRBD2 identical over 9 bases. V shed 0 bases and J 1 base; nucleotides not matched to a gene: 3. Per germline, CDR1 SGDLS and CDR2 YYNGEE. The CDR3 runs to 16 residues.

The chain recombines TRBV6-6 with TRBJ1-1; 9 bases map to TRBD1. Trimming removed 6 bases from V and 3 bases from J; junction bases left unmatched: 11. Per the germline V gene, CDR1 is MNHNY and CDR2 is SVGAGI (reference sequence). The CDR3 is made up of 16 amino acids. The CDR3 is CASSGYPDRGYTEAFF. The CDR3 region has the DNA TGTGCCAGCAGCGGTTATCCGGACAGGGGCTACACTGAAGCTTTCTTT.

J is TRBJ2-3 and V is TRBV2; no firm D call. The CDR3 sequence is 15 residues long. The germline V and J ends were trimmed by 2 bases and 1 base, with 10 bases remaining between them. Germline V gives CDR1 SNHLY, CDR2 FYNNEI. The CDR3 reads CASSEIRSGTDTQYF. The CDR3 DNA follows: TGTGCCAGCAGTGAAATACGGTCTGGCACAGATACGCAGTATTTT. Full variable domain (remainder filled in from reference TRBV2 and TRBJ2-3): EPEVTQTPSHQVTQMGQEVILRCVPISNHLYFYWYRQILGQKVEFLVSFYNNEISEKSEIFDDQFSVERPDGSNFTLKIRSTKLEDSAMYFCASSEIRSGTDTQYFGPGTRLTVL.

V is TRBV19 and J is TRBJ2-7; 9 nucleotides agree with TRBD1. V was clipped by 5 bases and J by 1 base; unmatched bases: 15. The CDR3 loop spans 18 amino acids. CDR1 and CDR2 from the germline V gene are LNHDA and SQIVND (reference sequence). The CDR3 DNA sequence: TGTGCCAGTAGTTCCGGGACAGGGAGAACTTCAGGGTCCTACGAGCAGTACTTC. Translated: CASSSGTGRTSGSYEQYF.

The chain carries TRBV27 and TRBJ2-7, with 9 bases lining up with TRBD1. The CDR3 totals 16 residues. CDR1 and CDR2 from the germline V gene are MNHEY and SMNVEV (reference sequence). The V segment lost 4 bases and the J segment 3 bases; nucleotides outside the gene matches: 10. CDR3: CASSSLTSGQGYEQYF. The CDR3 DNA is TGTGCCAGCAGTTCCCTCACCTCGGGACAGGGCTACGAGCAGTACTTC.

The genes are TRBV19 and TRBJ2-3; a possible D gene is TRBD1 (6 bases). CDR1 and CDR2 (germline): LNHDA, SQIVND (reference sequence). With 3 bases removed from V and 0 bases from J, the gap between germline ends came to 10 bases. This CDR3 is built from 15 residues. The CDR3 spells CASSIRQVSTDTQYF. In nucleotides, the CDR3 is TGTGCCAGTAGTATCAGACAGGTTAGCACAGATACGCAGTATTTT.

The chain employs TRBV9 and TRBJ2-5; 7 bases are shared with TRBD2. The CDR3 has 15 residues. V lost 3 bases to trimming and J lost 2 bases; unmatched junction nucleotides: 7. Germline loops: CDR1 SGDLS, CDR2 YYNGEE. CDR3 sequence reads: CASSAGSGPQETQYF. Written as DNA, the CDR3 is TGTGCCAGCAGCGCCGGTAGCGGGCCACAAGAGACCCAGTACTTC.

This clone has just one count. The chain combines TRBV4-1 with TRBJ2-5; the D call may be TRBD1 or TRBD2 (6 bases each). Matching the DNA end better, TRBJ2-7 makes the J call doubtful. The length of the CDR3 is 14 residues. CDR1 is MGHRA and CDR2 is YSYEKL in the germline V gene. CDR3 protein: CASSQEEGDYEQYF. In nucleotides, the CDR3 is TGCGCCAGCAGCCAAGAGGAGGGGGACTACGAGCAGTACTTC.

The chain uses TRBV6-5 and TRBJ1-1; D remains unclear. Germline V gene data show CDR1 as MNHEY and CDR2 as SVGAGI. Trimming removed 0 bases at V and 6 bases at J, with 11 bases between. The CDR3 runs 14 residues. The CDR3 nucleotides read TGTGCCAGCAGTTACTCGTCACAGCGGGCTGAAGCTTTCTTT. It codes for CASSYSSQRAEAFF.

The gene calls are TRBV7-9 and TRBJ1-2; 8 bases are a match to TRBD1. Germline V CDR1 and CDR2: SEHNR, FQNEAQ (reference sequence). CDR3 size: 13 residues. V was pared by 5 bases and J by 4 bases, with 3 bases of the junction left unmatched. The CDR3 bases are TGTGCCAGCAGCACAGGGACAGGCTATGGCTACACCTTC. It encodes CASSTGTGYGYTF.

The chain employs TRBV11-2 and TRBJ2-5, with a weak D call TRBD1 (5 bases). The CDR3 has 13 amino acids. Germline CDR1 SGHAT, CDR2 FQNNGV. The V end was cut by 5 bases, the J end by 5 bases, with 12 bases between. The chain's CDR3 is CASSPDRSETQYF. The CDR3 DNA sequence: TGTGCCAGCAGCCCCGACAGATCCGAGACCCAGTACTTC.

The DNA for the CDR3 is TGCGCCAGCAGCCAAGCTAAGACAGGGGTGGGGAACACTGAAGCTTTCTTT. Translation: CASSQAKTGVGNTEAFF. The chain has TRBV4-3 and TRBJ1-1; 8 nucleotides agree with TRBD1. The CDR3 runs 17 residues. The J segment lost 1 base and the V segment lost 1 base, leaving 8 bases of the junction unmatched. Looked up from germline, CDR1 is LGHNA and CDR2 is YSLEER.

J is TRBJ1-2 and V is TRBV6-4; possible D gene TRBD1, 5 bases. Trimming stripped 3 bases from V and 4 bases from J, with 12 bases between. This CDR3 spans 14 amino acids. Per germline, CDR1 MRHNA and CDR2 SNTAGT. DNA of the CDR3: TGTGCCAGCAGTGAAGCCCCGGGGGGCTATGGCTACACCTTC. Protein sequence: CASSEAPGGYGYTF.

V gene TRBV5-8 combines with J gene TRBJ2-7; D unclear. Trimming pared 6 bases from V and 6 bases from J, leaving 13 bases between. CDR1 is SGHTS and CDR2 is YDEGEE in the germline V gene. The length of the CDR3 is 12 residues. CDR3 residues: CASTPRLVEQYF. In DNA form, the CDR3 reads TGTGCCAGCACACCGCGCCTGGTCGAGCAGTACTTC.